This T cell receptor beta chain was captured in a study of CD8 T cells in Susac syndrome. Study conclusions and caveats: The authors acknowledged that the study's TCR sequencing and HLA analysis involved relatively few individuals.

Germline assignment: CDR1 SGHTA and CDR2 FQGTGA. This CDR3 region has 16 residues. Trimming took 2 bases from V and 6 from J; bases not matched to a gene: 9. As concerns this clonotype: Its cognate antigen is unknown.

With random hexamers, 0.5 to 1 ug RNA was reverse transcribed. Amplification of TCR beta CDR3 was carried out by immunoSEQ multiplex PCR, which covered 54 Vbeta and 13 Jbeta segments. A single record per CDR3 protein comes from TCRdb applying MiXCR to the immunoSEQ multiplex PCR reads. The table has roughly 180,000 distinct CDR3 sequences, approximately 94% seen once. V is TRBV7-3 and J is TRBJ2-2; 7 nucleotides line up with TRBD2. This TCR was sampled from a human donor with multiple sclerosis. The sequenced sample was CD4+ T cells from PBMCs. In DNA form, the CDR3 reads TGTGCCAGCAGCTTAGGGATAGCGGGTTCCGCCGGGGAGCTGTTTTTT. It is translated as CASSLGIAGSAGELFF.